This TCR beta chain was obtained from a study of beta chain features in type 1 diabetes (dated by TCRdb to 2016 to 2018). The study in broad terms: Patients and healthy donors did not differ in mean age, gender distribution, total cell number or subset yield. A total of approximately 110,000,000 sorted cells were examined across all samples, and a strong correlation was observed between cell number per subset and RNA yield. The study compared the TCRB repertoires of sorted circulating CD4+ T cell subsets in recently diagnosed type 1 diabetes patients with those in matched healthy donors. Regulatory and stem cell-like memory subsets were obtained from only 8 patients and about 8 healthy donors, while naive and central memory subsets were obtained from all 30 or so donors. What the authors observed across the whole study: A moderate but significant shortening of TCRB CDR3 length was observed in type 1 diabetes patients in all four CD4+ subsets. PCR may preferentially amplify shorter templates, but because patient and control samples were amplified and corrected together, any resulting skew would affect both groups equally. Naive, central memory and regulatory TCRB repertoires appeared more similar among patients than among healthy donors. Because the HLA sub-analyses included only small numbers of individuals, any influence of HLA type on TCRB rearrangement was left unresolved. Because cDNA was sequenced instead of genomic DNA, activated cells with high expression could be over-represented, although the groups did not differ in activation or CD3 levels. Fewer insertions and more nucleotide deletions at VDJ recombination sites were observed in patients with type 1 diabetes, implying thymic rearrangement abnormalities.

The germline V gene gives CDR1 as MNHEY and CDR2 as SVGAGI. Trimming removed 6 bases from V and 4 bases from J, leaving 6 bases between the germline ends. Taken from cysteine to phenylalanine, the CDR3 has 12 residues. The kept DNA is CDR3 alone, 36 bases in frame from the first base. The entire amount of isolated RNA was reverse transcribed using the High Capacity cDNA Reverse Transcription Kit, so the sequenced TCRB transcripts were expressed ones. Deep immunoSEQ sequencing was applied to naive, central memory and regulatory T cell samples, giving an average of about 3.7 million total reads per sample. Sorted cells were lysed in RLT buffer, and RNA was extracted using DNase-treated RNeasy Micro or Mini kits according to cell number. Each cell subset was processed on its own to prevent cross-contamination, while patient and healthy donor samples were processed together. The immunoSEQ multiplex PCR was used to amplify TCRB sequences from cDNA, generating 87-bp fragments that spanned the CDR3 region. The amplicons were sequenced using the Illumina HiSeq platform. In the source study's methods: PCR bias was computationally corrected using synthetic template baselines, reads within Hamming distance 2 were collapsed, and singletons that could not be merged were discarded. Reads were aligned to IMGT to assign V, D and J genes, CDR3 length, and insertions or deletions at six rearrangement sites. Within each subset, clonotype counts were normalized to sorted cell number, after which true diversity and Gini coefficients were computed with the tcR R package. The overlap coefficient, calculated on TCRB nucleotide sequences, was used to measure repertoire sharing. The source is immuneACCESS, and TCRdb retained only in-frame sequences with V and J called. Part of the clones is not carried over; for the studies checked, unresolved V genes explain less than half of this, and the remainder is unexplained. From that table come the V and J calls and clone size; the DNA was used to work out D and trimming. The sample profile shows about 320,000 clones; 13% to 15% of them were found once. The ten largest clonotypes hold under 8.5% of the sample.

This clone appeared a few times. No antigen is known for it. One base away there is no much larger clone; base qualities are not given. Each donor gave one peripheral blood draw, averaging around 120 mL, which was collected into heparinised tubes. A BD FACSAria II was used to sort naive, central memory, regulatory and stem cell-like memory CD4+ T cells with a panel that included CD45RO, CCR7, CD25, CD127, CD95 and CD27. All sorted populations exceeded 95% purity. PBMCs were isolated immediately by Lymphoprep density gradient centrifugation and stained directly without culture. So that batch effects would be minimized, each experiment stained and sorted samples in pairs, pairing one healthy donor with one patient.

What was sequenced was central memory CD4+ T cells from blood. This TCR was recovered from a man aged 25 to 40 in good health. The rearranged chain carries TRBV6-5 and TRBJ2-2; matching of 6 bases hints at TRBD1 as the D gene. For the CDR3, the sequence is CASRDSTGELFF. DNA sequence: TGTGCCAGCAGGGACAGCACCGGGGAGCTGTTTTTT.